A single sample gave rise to the 31 T cell receptor beta chains below, sequenced in a study of blood T cell repertoires in COVID-19. Generated by immunoSEQ multiplex PCR, the TCRdb table keeps only in-frame clones and is missing some. The sample records about 160,000 clones, over 80% being singletons. The sample consisted of peripheral blood. The receptors were gathered from a man aged 70-80 years who had recovered from COVID-19.

This rearrangement joins TRBV7-2 to TRBJ2-2, with a possible D match to TRBD1 (6 bases). Trimming cost V 7 bases and J 5 bases, with 14 bases left between them. The CDR3 covers 14 residues. Per germline, CDR1 SGHTA and CDR2 FQGNSA. The CDR3 is CASNFLGGTGELFF. CDR3 DNA sequence: TGTGCCAGCAACTTCCTAGGGGGTACCGGGGAGCTGTTTTTT. The whole variable domain, remainder taken from reference TRBV7-2 and TRBJ2-2, is GAGVSQSPSNKVTEKGKDVELRCDPISGHTALYWYRQSLGQGLEFLIYFQGNSAPDKSGLPSDRFSAERTGGSVSTLTIQRTQQEDSAVYLCASNFLGGTGELFFGEGSRLTVL.

CDR3 in amino acids: CASSLDAGGYEQYF. As DNA, the CDR3 is TGTGCCAGCAGCTTGGATGCAGGGGGCTACGAGCAGTACTTC. This sequence joins TRBV5-4 and TRBJ2-7; the match to TRBD1 covers 7 bases. There are 14 residues in the CDR3. CDR1 and CDR2 from the germline V gene are SGHNT and YYREEE (reference sequence). V dropped 0 bases and J dropped 3; count of bases not matched to a gene: 3.

The chain uses TRBV25-1 and TRBJ1-2; D uncertain. Trimming pared 5 bases from V and 4 bases from J, leaving 8 bases between. CDR3 length equals 12 residues. Germline V gives CDR1 MGHDK, CDR2 SYGVNS. The CDR3 loop is CASSWNSYGYTF. The DNA of the CDR3 is TGTGCCAGCAGTTGGAACAGCTATGGCTACACCTTC.

The V and J genes are TRBV29-1 and TRBJ2-7; D not certain. This CDR3 has 12 amino acids. With 4 bases removed from V and 0 bases from J, the gap between germline ends came to 7 bases. CDR1 is SQVTM, CDR2 ANQGSEA, per germline. The CDR3 spells CSVVGNSYEQYF. The DNA of the CDR3 is TGCAGCGTTGTGGGCAACTCCTACGAGCAGTACTTC.

CDR3 loop: CAGGEWDGSGSSNQPQHF. As DNA, the CDR3 is TGCGCCGGAGGGGAATGGGACGGCTCCGGTAGTAGCAATCAGCCCCAGCATTTT. The chain links TRBV10-1 to TRBJ1-5; tentatively, D is TRBD1 (5 bases). V was trimmed by 11 bases and J by 0 bases, leaving 26 bases between them. The CDR3 has 18 residues. Per germline, CDR1 WNHNN and CDR2 SYGVQD (reference sequence).

V usage is TRBV28 and J usage is TRBJ2-7, with 7 bases identical to TRBD1. The V and J ends lost 6 bases and 3 bases, in that order; junction bases with no gene match: 5. The CDR3 has 13 amino acids. The germline gives CDR1 MDHEN, CDR2 SYDVKM. The CDR3 DNA is TGTGCCAGCAGGCAGGGACAGTTCTACGAGCAGTACTTC. Encoded protein: CASRQGQFYEQYF.

Written as DNA, the CDR3 is TGTGCCAGCACTTCCACAGATACGCAGTATTTT. This codes for CASTSTDTQYF. The rearrangement links TRBV2 to TRBJ2-3, with D hard to call. In germline, CDR1 is SNHLY, CDR2 FYNNEI. CDR3 size: 11 residues. The V gene lost 7 bases and the J gene lost 2 bases, with 4 bases spanning the gap.

In this sample, this clone turned up once. The chain recombines TRBV7-9 with TRBJ2-7; 7 nucleotides line up with TRBD2. Trimming cost V 1 base and J 2 bases; bases outside gene matches: 2. Germline CDR1 is SEHNR and CDR2 is FQNEAQ (reference sequence). The CDR3 is 14 residues long. Written as DNA, the CDR3 is TGTGCCAGCAGCTTAGGGGGGGGTCCCTACGAGCAGTACTTC. It translates to CASSLGGGPYEQYF. Full variable domain (outside the CDR3, taken from reference TRBV7-9 and TRBJ2-7): DTGVSQNPRHKITKRGQNVTFRCDPISEHNRLYWYRQTLGQGPEFLTYFQNEAQLEKSRLLSDRFSAERPKGSFSTLEIQRTEQGDSAMYLCASSLGGGPYEQYFGPGTRLTVT.

This clone has a single count. V and J are TRBV5-4 and TRBJ2-2; 9 bases map to TRBD1. CDR1 is SGHNT and CDR2 is YYREEE in the germline V gene (reference sequence). This CDR3 contains 15 residues. V lost 0 bases and J lost 7; bases outside the gene matches: 4. The CDR3 DNA is TGTGCCAGCAGCTTGGTGGGGACAGGGATCGGGGAGCTGTTTTTT. Its protein is CASSLVGTGIGELFF.

CDR3 region: CASSFLTTGTSRRTDTQYF. The CDR3 bases are TGTGCCAGCAGCTTCTTGACGACGGGGACTAGCAGACGCACAGATACGCAGTATTTT. This chain links TRBV7-9 with TRBJ2-3, with TRBD2 matching 9 bases. CDR1 and CDR2 from the germline V gene are SEHNR and FQNEAQ (reference sequence). The CDR3 runs 19 residues. The V segment lost 3 bases and the J segment 1 base; nucleotides outside the gene matches: 14.

V is TRBV7-2 and J is TRBJ2-5; 7 nucleotides align to TRBD2. CDR1 and CDR2 (germline): SGHTA, FQGNSA. The CDR3 extends over 15 amino acids. Unmatched junction bases numbered 7, after V lost 1 base and J lost 5 bases. CDR3 sequence: CASSLGGLEVETQYF. The CDR3 coding sequence is TGTGCCAGCAGCTTAGGTGGACTAGAGGTTGAGACCCAGTACTTC.

The CDR3 nucleotides are TGCGCCAGCAGCCAAGATGATCCGGGACTAGCGGGAGCTTCCCGAAAGACCCAGTACTTC. Its protein product is CASSQDDPGLAGASRKTQYF. The chain links TRBV4-1 to TRBJ2-5; 14 bases are shared with TRBD2. V lost 0 bases and J lost 6; bases outside the gene matches: 15. This CDR3 comprises 20 residues. Per the germline V gene, CDR1 is MGHRA and CDR2 is YSYEKL.

The CDR3 loop reads CATSDTGGPGRNEQFF. CDR3 sequence (DNA): TGTGCCACCAGTGATACCGGGGGACCCGGTAGGAATGAGCAGTTCTTC. The chain employs TRBV24-1 and TRBJ2-1; tentatively, D is TRBD2 (6 bases). CDR1 and CDR2 (germline): KGHDR, SFDVKD. The CDR3 runs 16 residues. The V end lost 3 bases, the J end lost 7 bases, and 18 bases lay between the germline ends.

This clone has only one observation. The CDR3 reads CASSSRGYSYNEQFF. The CDR3 DNA sequence: TGTGCCAGCAGTTCCAGGGGATACTCCTACAATGAGCAGTTCTTC. The chain uses TRBV27 and TRBJ2-1; TRBD1 might be the D (6 bases). Trimming removed 4 bases at V and 0 bases at J, with 10 bases between. This CDR3 comprises 15 residues. The germline V gene encodes CDR1 MNHEY and CDR2 SMNVEV (reference sequence).

This chain connects TRBV10-3 to TRBJ1-1; D ambiguous. Trimming pared 4 bases from V and 1 base from J, leaving 7 bases between. Germline V gene data show CDR1 as ENHRY and CDR2 as SYGVKD. The CDR3 loop spans 13 amino acids. DNA of the CDR3: TGTGCCATCAGTGCCGCGGAGAACACTGAAGCTTTCTTT. Translation gives CAISAAENTEAFF.

This clone was counted between two and nine times. The V and J genes are TRBV15 and TRBJ1-5, with TRBD1 matching over 12 bases. The CDR3 covers 15 residues. Per the germline V gene, CDR1 is LNHNV and CDR2 is YYDKDF (reference sequence). V shed 3 bases, J shed 6 bases, and the junction held 3 bases outside the gene matches. CDR3 coding DNA: TGTGCCACCAGCAGGGGACAGGGGGCTATTCAGCCCCAGCATTTT. The encoded protein is CATSRGQGAIQPQHF.

A few counts support this clone. The J gene is TRBJ2-1, the V gene TRBV3-1 (or the pseudogene TRBV3-2); 10 bases match TRBD2. Germline CDR1 and CDR2: LGHDT and YNNKEL (reference sequence). V dropped 4 bases and J dropped 0; count of bases not matched to a gene: 3. The length of the CDR3 is 16 residues. The CDR3 loop reads CASSPSSGSSYNEQFF. The CDR3 bases are TGTGCCAGCAGCCCTTCTAGCGGGAGCTCCTACAATGAGCAGTTCTTC.

Written as DNA, the CDR3 is TGCGCCAGCAGATATCTAGCGGGAGGGCAAGACAATGAGCAGTTCTTC. Its protein is CASRYLAGGQDNEQFF. The V gene is TRBV5-1, the J gene TRBJ2-1; 12 bases match TRBD2. Trimming took 5 bases from V and 5 from J; bases not matched to a gene: 8. This CDR3 comprises 16 residues. The germline V gene has CDR1 SGHRS and CDR2 YFSETQ.

This chain links TRBV7-8 with TRBJ2-1; TRBD2 aligns across 7 bases. This CDR3 contains 15 residues. V trimming: 0 bases; J trimming: 12 bases; junction bases outside the gene matches: 11. CDR1 and CDR2 (germline): SGHVS, FQNEAQ. The chain's CDR3 is CASSLATSRNERQFF. DNA of the CDR3: TGTGCCAGCAGCTTAGCGACTAGCCGGAATGAGAGGCAGTTCTTC.

J is TRBJ2-1 and V is TRBV7-2; maybe TRBD2 (6 bases). Trimming stripped 5 bases from V and 7 bases from J, with 15 bases between. From germline, CDR1 is SGHTA and CDR2 FQGNSA. There are 14 residues in the CDR3. CDR3 in DNA: TGTGCCAGCAGCCTCGTGGAGGGCAGGAATGAGCAGTTCTTC. Its translation: CASSLVEGRNEQFF.

This clone was counted a single time. J is TRBJ2-5 and V is TRBV11-3; 13 bases fit TRBD2. Germline V gives CDR1 SGHNT, CDR2 YENEEA. V was pared by 4 bases and J by 2 bases, with 4 bases of the junction left unmatched. The CDR3 totals 16 residues. The CDR3 DNA reads as TGTGCCAGCAGCTCCGGACTAGCGGGAGCTCAAGAGACCCAGTACTTC. Its translation: CASSSGLAGAQETQYF.

A few counts support this clone. The V call is TRBV7-2, the J call TRBJ2-1; weak D call: TRBD2 (6 bases). V was pared by 3 bases and J by 5 bases, with 11 bases between. Looked up from germline, CDR1 is SGHTA and CDR2 is FQGNSA. The CDR3 has 14 amino acids. CDR3 sequence reads: CASSFGAGHNEQFF. The CDR3 DNA sequence: TGTGCCAGCAGCTTTGGGGCGGGACACAATGAGCAGTTCTTC.

The rearrangement links TRBV30 to TRBJ1-2; D unresolved. The CDR3 has 12 amino acids. Germline values: CDR1 GTSNPN, CDR2 SVGIG (reference sequence). The germline V and J ends were trimmed by 5 bases and 4 bases, with 11 bases remaining between them. CDR3 amino acids: CAWGVIGYGYTF. CDR3 nucleotide sequence: TGTGCCTGGGGGGTGATCGGCTATGGCTACACCTTC.

The genes are TRBV19 and TRBJ1-2; D is possibly TRBD1 (5 bases). In germline, CDR1 is LNHDA, CDR2 SQIVND (reference sequence). The CDR3 totals 15 residues. Trimming cost V 6 bases and J 8 bases, with 22 bases left between them. CDR3 bases: TGTGCCAGTAGCCTCTTAGGCGCGGGGGTTAAGGGCTACACCTTC. Its protein product is CASSLLGAGVKGYTF.

This chain connects TRBV2 to TRBJ2-7, with 9 nucleotides matching TRBD2. The germline gives CDR1 SNHLY, CDR2 FYNNEI. The trim removed 3 bases at V and 0 bases at J, leaving 12 bases unmatched. CDR3 length: 18 residues. For the CDR3, the DNA is TGTGCCAGCAGTGACCAGGATCCGGGACTAGCAATCTCCTACGAGCAGTACTTC. As protein: CASSDQDPGLAISYEQYF.

The gene calls are TRBV7-2 and TRBJ2-2, with TRBD1 identical over 7 bases. The CDR3 is made up of 16 amino acids. V shed 4 bases and J 1 base; nucleotides not matched to a gene: 6. Germline values: CDR1 SGHTA, CDR2 FQGNSA. For the CDR3, the DNA is TGTGCCAGCAGCTCAAGACAGGGATGGAACACCGGGGAGCTGTTTTTT. It encodes CASSSRQGWNTGELFF.

The J gene is TRBJ2-3, the V gene TRBV14, with 8 bases identical to TRBD2. The V gene's germline CDR1 is SGHDN and CDR2 FVKESK. Trimming removed 3 bases from V and 4 bases from J; junction bases left unmatched: 6. CDR3 length equals 15 residues. This CDR3 reads CASSHRSGSPDTQYF. The CDR3 coding sequence is TGTGCCAGCAGCCACCGAAGCGGGAGCCCAGATACGCAGTATTTT.

The CDR3 protein is CASSLAGGQHYNEQFF. For the CDR3, the DNA is TGTGCCAGCAGCTTGGCGGGAGGCCAACATTACAATGAGCAGTTCTTC. This sequence joins TRBV7-9 and TRBJ2-1, with 8 positions matching TRBD2. Unmatched junction bases numbered 8, after V lost 3 bases and J lost 4 bases. The CDR3 runs to 16 residues. The germline V gene encodes CDR1 SEHNR and CDR2 FQNEAQ (reference sequence). The whole variable domain, remainder taken from reference TRBV7-9 and TRBJ2-1, is DTGVSQNPRHKITKRGQNVTFRCDPISEHNRLYWYRQTLGQGPEFLTYFQNEAQLEKSRLLSDRFSAERPKGSFSTLEIQRTEQGDSAMYLCASSLAGGQHYNEQFFGPGTRLTVL.

The chain carries TRBV7-6 and TRBJ2-2; tentatively, D is TRBD2 (6 bases). The CDR3 length is 15 residues. V shed 1 base and J shed 1 base, with 7 bases lying between them. CDR1 and CDR2 from the germline V gene are SGHVS and FNYEAQ. The CDR3 loop reads CASSLGGENTGELFF. CDR3 nucleotide sequence: TGTGCCAGCAGCTTAGGGGGGGAGAACACCGGGGAGCTGTTTTTT.

This chain connects TRBV5-1 to TRBJ1-2; tentative D call: TRBD1 (6 bases). Germline-derived CDR1 and CDR2 are SGHRS and YFSETQ. CDR3 length: 14 amino acids. Trimming left V 3 bases short and J 7 bases short, with 16 bases between. The CDR3 sequence is CASSSPGQSSGYTF. CDR3 bases: TGCGCCAGCAGCTCCCCGGGACAATCGAGTGGCTACACCTTC.

V usage is TRBV11-2 and J usage is TRBJ2-5, with 10 positions matching TRBD2. V lost 9 bases, J lost 5 bases, and 12 bases stayed unmatched. Germline V gene data show CDR1 as SGHAT and CDR2 as FQNNGV. The CDR3 spans 15 residues. CDR3 in DNA: TGTGCCAGTTGGGAGCGGGAGGGCCGTCGCGAGACCCAGTACTTC. Translating gives CASWEREGRRETQYF.